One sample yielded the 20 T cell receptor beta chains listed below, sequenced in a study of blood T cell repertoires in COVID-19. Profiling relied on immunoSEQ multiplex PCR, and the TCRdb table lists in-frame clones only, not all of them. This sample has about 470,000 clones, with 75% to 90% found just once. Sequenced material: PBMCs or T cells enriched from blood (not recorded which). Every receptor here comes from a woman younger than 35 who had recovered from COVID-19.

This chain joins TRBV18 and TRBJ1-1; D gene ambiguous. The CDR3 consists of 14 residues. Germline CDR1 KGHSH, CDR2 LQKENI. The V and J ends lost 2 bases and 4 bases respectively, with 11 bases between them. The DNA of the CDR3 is TGTGCCAGCTCACCAGGGCTGGGCAGCACTGAAGCTTTCTTT. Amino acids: CASSPGLGSTEAFF.

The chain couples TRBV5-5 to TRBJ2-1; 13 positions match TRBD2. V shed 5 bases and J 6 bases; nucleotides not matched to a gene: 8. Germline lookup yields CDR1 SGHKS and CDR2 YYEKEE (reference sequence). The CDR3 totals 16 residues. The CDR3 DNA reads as TGTGCCAGCAGTCCAACTAGCGGGGGGGCCATCAATGAGCAGTTCTTC. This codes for CASSPTSGGAINEQFF.

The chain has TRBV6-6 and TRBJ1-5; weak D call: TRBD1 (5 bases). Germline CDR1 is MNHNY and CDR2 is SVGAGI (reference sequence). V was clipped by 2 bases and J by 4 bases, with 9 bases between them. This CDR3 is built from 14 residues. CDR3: CASSYGAVNQPQHF. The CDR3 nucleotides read TGTGCCAGCAGTTACGGGGCCGTAAATCAGCCCCAGCATTTT.

CDR3 sequence: CATSRGYYNEQFF. CDR3 sequence (DNA): TGTGCCACCAGTCGAGGATATTACAATGAGCAGTTCTTC. The rearrangement joins TRBV24-1 to TRBJ2-1; D uncertain. The CDR3 spans 13 residues. The ends were cut back, 6 bases at V and 4 bases at J, with 9 bases in the middle. CDR1 and CDR2 from the germline V gene are KGHDR and SFDVKD.

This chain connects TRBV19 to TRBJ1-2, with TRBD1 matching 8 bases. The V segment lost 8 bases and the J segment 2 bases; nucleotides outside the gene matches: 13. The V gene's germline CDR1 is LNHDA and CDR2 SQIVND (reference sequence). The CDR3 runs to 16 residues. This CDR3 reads CASGKGQVELNYGYTF. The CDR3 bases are TGTGCCAGTGGCAAGGGACAGGTCGAATTAAACTATGGCTACACCTTC.

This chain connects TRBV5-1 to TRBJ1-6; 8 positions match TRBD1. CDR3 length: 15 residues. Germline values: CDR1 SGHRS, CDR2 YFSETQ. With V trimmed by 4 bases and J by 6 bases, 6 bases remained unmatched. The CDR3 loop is CASSGQGVGNSPLHF. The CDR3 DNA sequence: TGCGCCAGCAGCGGACAGGGTGTCGGTAATTCACCCCTCCACTTT.

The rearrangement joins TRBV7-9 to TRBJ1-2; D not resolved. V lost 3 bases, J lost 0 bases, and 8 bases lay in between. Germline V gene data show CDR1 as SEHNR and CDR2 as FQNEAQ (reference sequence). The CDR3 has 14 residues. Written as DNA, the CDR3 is TGTGCCAGCAGCTTGTTCAGCGCTAACTATGGCTACACCTTC. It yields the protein CASSLFSANYGYTF.

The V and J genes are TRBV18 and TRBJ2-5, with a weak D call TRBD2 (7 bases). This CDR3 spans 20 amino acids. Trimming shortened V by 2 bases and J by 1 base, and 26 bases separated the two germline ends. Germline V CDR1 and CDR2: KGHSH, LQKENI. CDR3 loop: CASSPYKISGDTISQETQYF. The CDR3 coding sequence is TGTGCCAGCTCACCATATAAAATCAGCGGGGACACCATCTCCCAAGAGACCCAGTACTTC. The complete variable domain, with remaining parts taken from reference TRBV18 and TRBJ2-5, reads NAGVMQNPRHLVRRRGQEARLRCSPMKGHSHVYWYRQLPEEGLKFMVYLQKENIIDESGMPKERFSAEFPKEGPSILRIQQVVRGDSAAYFCASSPYKISGDTISQETQYFGPGTRLLVL.

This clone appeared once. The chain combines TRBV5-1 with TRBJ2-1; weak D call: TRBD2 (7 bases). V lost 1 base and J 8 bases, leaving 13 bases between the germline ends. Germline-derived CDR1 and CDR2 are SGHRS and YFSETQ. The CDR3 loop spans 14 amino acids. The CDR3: CASSLREDSDEQFF. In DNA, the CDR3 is TGCGCCAGCAGCTTGCGGGAGGACAGCGATGAGCAGTTCTTC.

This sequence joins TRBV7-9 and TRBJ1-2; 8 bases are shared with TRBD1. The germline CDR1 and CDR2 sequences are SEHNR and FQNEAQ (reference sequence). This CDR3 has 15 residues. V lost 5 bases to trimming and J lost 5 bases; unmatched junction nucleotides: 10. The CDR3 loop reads CASSPLGQGEYGYTF. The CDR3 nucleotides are TGTGCCAGCAGCCCACTCGGACAGGGCGAATATGGCTACACCTTC.

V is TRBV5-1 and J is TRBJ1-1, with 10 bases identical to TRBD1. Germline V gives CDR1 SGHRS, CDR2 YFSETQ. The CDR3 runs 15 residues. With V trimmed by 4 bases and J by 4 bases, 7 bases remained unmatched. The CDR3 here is CASSPQTGGGTEAFF. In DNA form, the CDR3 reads TGCGCCAGCAGCCCCCAGACAGGGGGCGGCACTGAAGCTTTCTTT.

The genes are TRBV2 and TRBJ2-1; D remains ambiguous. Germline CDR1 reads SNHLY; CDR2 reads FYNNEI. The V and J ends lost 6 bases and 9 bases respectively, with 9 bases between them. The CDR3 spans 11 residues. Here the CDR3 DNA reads TGTGCCAGCAGGATGTCCGGTGAGCAGTTCTTC. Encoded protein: CASRMSGEQFF.

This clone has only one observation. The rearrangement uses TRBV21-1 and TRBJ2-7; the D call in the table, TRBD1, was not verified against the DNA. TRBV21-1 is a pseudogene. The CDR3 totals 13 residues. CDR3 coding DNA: TGTGCCAGCAGCAAGGTTCAGGGCTACGAGCAGTACTTC. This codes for CASSKVQGYEQYF.

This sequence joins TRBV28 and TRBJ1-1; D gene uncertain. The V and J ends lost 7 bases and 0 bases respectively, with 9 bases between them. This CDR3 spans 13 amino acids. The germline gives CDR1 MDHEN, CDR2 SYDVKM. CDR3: CASIRRMNTEAFF. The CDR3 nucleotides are TGTGCCAGCATTAGGCGGATGAACACTGAAGCTTTCTTT. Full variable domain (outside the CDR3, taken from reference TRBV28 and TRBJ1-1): DVKVTQSSRYLVKRTGEKVFLECVQDMDHENMFWYRQDPGLGLRLIYFSYDVKMKEKGDIPEGYSVSREKKERFSLILESASTNQTSMYLCASIRRMNTEAFFGQGTRLTVV.

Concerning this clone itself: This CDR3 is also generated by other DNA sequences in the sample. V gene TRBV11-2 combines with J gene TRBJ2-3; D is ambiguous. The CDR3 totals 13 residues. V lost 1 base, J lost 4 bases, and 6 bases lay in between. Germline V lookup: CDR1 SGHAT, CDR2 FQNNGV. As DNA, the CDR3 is TGTGCCAGCAGCTTAGGAGGAGCAGATACGCAGTATTTT. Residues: CASSLGGADTQYF.

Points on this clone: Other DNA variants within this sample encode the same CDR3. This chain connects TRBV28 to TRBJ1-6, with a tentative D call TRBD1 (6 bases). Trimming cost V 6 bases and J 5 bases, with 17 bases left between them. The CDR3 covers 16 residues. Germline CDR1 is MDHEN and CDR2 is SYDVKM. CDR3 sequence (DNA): TGTGCCAGCAGATCGATCAGGGGTGGACATAATTCACCCCTCCACTTT. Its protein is CASRSIRGGHNSPLHF.

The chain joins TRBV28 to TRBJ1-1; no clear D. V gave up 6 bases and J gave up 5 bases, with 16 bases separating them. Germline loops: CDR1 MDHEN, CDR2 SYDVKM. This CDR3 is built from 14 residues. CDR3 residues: CASSDLGGRTEAFF. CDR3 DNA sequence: TGTGCCAGCAGCGACCTAGGAGGGCGGACTGAAGCTTTCTTT.

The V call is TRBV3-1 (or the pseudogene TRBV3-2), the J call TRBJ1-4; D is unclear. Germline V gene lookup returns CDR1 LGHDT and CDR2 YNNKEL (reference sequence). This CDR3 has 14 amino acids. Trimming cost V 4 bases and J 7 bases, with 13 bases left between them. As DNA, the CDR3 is TGTGCCAGCAGCCCTCAGGAAATCAGTGAAAAACTGTTTTTT. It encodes CASSPQEISEKLFF.

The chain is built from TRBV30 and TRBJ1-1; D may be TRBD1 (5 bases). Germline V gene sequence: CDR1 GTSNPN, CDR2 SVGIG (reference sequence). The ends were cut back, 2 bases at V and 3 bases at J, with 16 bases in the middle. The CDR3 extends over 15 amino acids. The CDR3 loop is CAWSPPDTGYTEAFF. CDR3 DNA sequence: TGTGCCTGGAGTCCACCGGACACTGGATACACTGAAGCTTTCTTT.

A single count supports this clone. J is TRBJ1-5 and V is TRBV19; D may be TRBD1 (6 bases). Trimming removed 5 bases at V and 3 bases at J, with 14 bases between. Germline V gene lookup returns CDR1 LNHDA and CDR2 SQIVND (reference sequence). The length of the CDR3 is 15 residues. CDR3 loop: CASSSRDTLNQPQHF. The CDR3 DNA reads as TGTGCCAGTAGTTCACGGGACACCCTCAATCAGCCCCAGCATTTT.